This T cell receptor (beta chain) is from a study of blood T cell repertoires in COVID-19. This clone was counted a single time. J lost 5 bases, V lost 4 bases, and 9 bases had no gene match. CDR3 length: 16 amino acids. Germline V gene lookup returns CDR1 LNHDA and CDR2 SQIVND (reference sequence). Assay: immunoSEQ multiplex PCR; the TCRdb copy retains only in-frame clones and omits some. The table records under 200,000 clones, roughly 80% of them present only once. The clonotype originates from a man between 18 and 29 years old with active or convalescent COVID-19. Sequencing was carried out using peripheral blood. V usage is TRBV19 and J usage is TRBJ1-5, with TRBD1 identical over 9 bases. The CDR3 nucleotides read TGTGCCAGTAGTAACGTCCGGGGACAGGGCGATCAGCCCCAGCATTTT. Protein: CASSNVRGQGDQPQHF.